This TCR beta chain was recovered during a study of cytomegalovirus exposure and HLA in healthy donors. Overall study findings and caveats: One variant, a missense change in DCLRE1C, was linked in a later analysis to TCR beta V- and J-gene trimming.

A remark on this clone: Its antigen is undetermined.

The PCR contained 60 Vbeta and 13 Jbeta primers. The data were produced by immunoSEQ multiplex PCR, yet TCRdb's version contains in-frame clones alone and is incomplete. The sample contains some 160,000 clones, approximately 80% of which appear only once. Trimming stripped 6 bases from V and 6 bases from J, with 17 bases between. Germline V gene lookup returns CDR1 MNHEY and CDR2 SVGAGI. The CDR3 is 14 amino acids. This chain joins TRBV6-5 and TRBJ1-1, with a weak D call TRBD1 (6 bases). The TCR originated in a woman between 18 and 29 years old in good health and CMV-seronegative. The specimen sequenced was PBMCs. The CDR3 DNA sequence: TGTGCCAGCAGGTACACAGGGATTCGGGCTGAAGCTTTCTTT. It is translated as CASRYTGIRAEAFF.